The 25 T cell receptor beta chains listed next were all sequenced from one sample in a study of shared clonotypes between healthy human individuals. Some clones are missing from TCRdb's copy, which holds only in-frame ones; the method was immunoSEQ multiplex PCR. Seen here are about half a million clones, less than 85% observed once, and the top ten hold 10% to 15%. The sample was PBMCs. The receptors here all came from a woman between 35 and 50 years old in good health. Some clones in this sample may be carry-over from other donors' samples.

DNA of the CDR3: TGCGCCAGCAGCTTGGACGGGACAGTATATGGCTACACCTTC. Protein sequence: CASSLDGTVYGYTF. J is TRBJ1-2 and V is TRBV5-1, with 7 bases that match TRBD1. The CDR3 is 14 residues long. After removal of 0 bases from V and 5 bases from J, the junction contained 4 bases not matched to a gene. Germline CDR1 SGHRS, CDR2 YFSETQ.

The rearrangement joins TRBV9 to TRBJ2-2; tentative D call: TRBD2 (6 bases). Germline-derived CDR1 and CDR2 are SGDLS and YYNGEE. Trimming removed 2 bases from V and 1 base from J, with 15 bases in between. The CDR3 length is 17 residues. The CDR3 DNA follows: TGTGCCAGCAGCGTGCCACGGGTTAGCGGGAACACCGGGGAGCTGTTTTTT. Translated: CASSVPRVSGNTGELFF.

The chain links TRBV28 to TRBJ2-7, with a possible D match to TRBD1 (5 bases). Trimming pared 3 bases from V and 6 bases from J, leaving 9 bases between. Germline V lookup: CDR1 MDHEN, CDR2 SYDVKM. CDR3 length: 12 amino acids. DNA of the CDR3: TGTGCCAGCAGTTTGGAAGGGGTCGAGCAGTACTTC. Protein sequence: CASSLEGVEQYF.

This rearrangement joins TRBV7-2 to TRBJ1-3; D ambiguous. V lost 4 bases and J lost 0, with 13 bases in between. Germline CDR1 is SGHTA and CDR2 is FQGNSA. This CDR3 contains 16 residues. The CDR3 DNA sequence: TGTGCCAGCAGCTCACGTCCCGCTGACTCTGGAAACACCATATATTTT. Amino acids: CASSSRPADSGNTIYF. The full variable domain, with the rest looked up from reference TRBV7-2 and TRBJ1-3, is GAGVSQSPSNKVTEKGKDVELRCDPISGHTALYWYRQSLGQGLEFLIYFQGNSAPDKSGLPSDRFSAERTGGSVSTLTIQRTQQEDSAVYLCASSSRPADSGNTIYFGEGSWLTVV.

This sequence joins TRBV6-6 and TRBJ2-7; 10 nucleotides line up with TRBD2. The CDR3 totals 15 residues. The trim removed 6 bases at V and 4 bases at J, leaving 9 bases unmatched. Looked up from germline, CDR1 is MNHNY and CDR2 is SVGAGI (reference sequence). CDR3 nucleotide sequence: TGTGCCAGCAGAAGCGCCCTAGCGGGGGCTTACGAGCAGTACTTC. As protein: CASRSALAGAYEQYF.

This clone was seen just once. The gene calls are TRBV4-2 and TRBJ2-1; D is possibly TRBD2 (6 bases). Germline V gene lookup returns CDR1 LGHNA and CDR2 YNFKEQ. The CDR3 sequence is 16 residues long. Trimming cost V 4 bases and J 0 bases, with 13 bases left between them. CDR3 in amino acids: CASSRLAPSSYNEQFF. DNA of the CDR3: TGTGCCAGCAGCCGGCTAGCGCCAAGCTCCTACAATGAGCAGTTCTTC.

This chain uses TRBV30 with TRBJ2-7; 9 bases line up with TRBD1. CDR1 GTSNPN and CDR2 SVGIG come from the germline V gene (reference sequence). The V and J ends lost 1 base and 2 bases, in that order; junction bases with no gene match: 3. The CDR3 totals 14 residues. The CDR3 sequence: CAWSAGTGPYEQYF. The CDR3 bases are TGTGCCTGGAGTGCCGGGACAGGGCCCTACGAGCAGTACTTC. The variable domain in full, completed from reference TRBV30 and TRBJ2-7, reads SQTIHQWPATLVQPVGSPLSLECTVEGTSNPNLYWYRQAAGRGLQLLFYSVGIGQISSEVPQNLSASRPQDRQFILSSKKLLLSDSGFYLCAWSAGTGPYEQYFGPGTRLTVT.

The chain is built from TRBV4-1 and TRBJ2-7, with D uncertain. This CDR3 has 15 amino acids. The germline CDR1 and CDR2 sequences are MGHRA and YSYEKL. Trimming shortened V by 4 bases and J by 2 bases, and 15 bases separated the two germline ends. CDR3 in amino acids: CASSPLVDPTYEQYF. CDR3 sequence (DNA): TGCGCCAGCAGCCCTCTTGTTGACCCAACCTACGAGCAGTACTTC.

The gene calls are TRBV6-5 and TRBJ2-7; the match to TRBD2 covers 8 bases. Trimming took 2 bases from V and 1 from J; bases not matched to a gene: 4. CDR3 size: 15 residues. Germline CDR1 reads MNHEY; CDR2 reads SVGAGI. The CDR3 bases are TGTGCCAGCAGTTACGGACTAGCCATTTCCTACGAGCAGTACTTC. Protein sequence: CASSYGLAISYEQYF.

The chain is built from TRBV11-1 and TRBJ2-7; 7 bases are a match to TRBD1. Germline values: CDR1 SGHAT, CDR2 FQDESV (reference sequence). There are 14 residues in the CDR3. V shed 5 bases, J shed 5 bases, and the junction held 9 bases outside the gene matches. Here the CDR3 reads CASSLNPQGDEQYF. The CDR3 coding sequence is TGTGCCAGCAGCCTCAACCCCCAGGGGGACGAGCAGTACTTC.

A remark on this clone: This sequence is one base from a far larger clone and is likely a read error. The chain couples TRBV13 to TRBJ2-7, with D perhaps assigned TRBD1 or TRBD2 (5 bases each). This CDR3 spans 14 amino acids. Germline CDR1 reads PRHDT; CDR2 reads FYEKMQ (reference sequence). CDR3 residues: CAGSLGVPSYEQYF. In DNA, the CDR3 is TGTGCCGGCAGCCTGGGGGTCCCCTCCTACGAGCAGTACTTC.

The chain employs TRBV7-2 and TRBJ2-3; 15 nucleotides agree with TRBD2. The CDR3 is 14 residues long. The junction had 2 bases not matched to a gene; V was cut back by 5 bases and J by 8 bases. Germline CDR1 SGHTA, CDR2 FQGNSA. CDR3 protein: CASSVGLAGGTQYF. In DNA, the CDR3 is TGTGCCAGCAGCGTGGGACTAGCGGGGGGTACGCAGTATTTT.

The rearrangement joins TRBV4-1 to TRBJ2-1; 7 bases map to TRBD2. This CDR3 has 16 amino acids. Germline CDR1 reads MGHRA; CDR2 reads YSYEKL. Losses at the gene ends were 2 bases for V and 4 bases for J; bases not matched to a gene: 8. CDR3 DNA sequence: TGCGCCAGCAGCCAACCAAAGCGGGATTATTACAATGAGCAGTTCTTC. Translated, it gives CASSQPKRDYYNEQFF.

Remarks on this clone: The junction departs from germline at one end; a sequencing error may be responsible. This chain uses TRBV5-1 with TRBJ1-2; 9 bases map to TRBD1. Per the germline V gene, CDR1 is SGHRS and CDR2 is YFSETQ. This CDR3 comprises 16 residues. The chain's CDR3 is CASSWDGQGTNYGYTF. As DNA, the CDR3 is TGTGCCAGCAGCTGGGATGGACAGGGGACAAACTATGGCTACACCTTC.

The genes are TRBV19 and TRBJ1-5; 9 positions agree with TRBD1. V shed 3 bases, J shed 0 bases, and the junction held 3 bases outside the gene matches. This CDR3 has 16 residues. Looked up from germline, CDR1 is LNHDA and CDR2 is SQIVND (reference sequence). CDR3 sequence reads: CASSMGTGYSNQPQHF. As DNA, the CDR3 is TGTGCCAGTAGTATGGGGACAGGGTATAGCAATCAGCCCCAGCATTTT.

The table lists this clone with a count of one. V is TRBV30 and J is TRBJ1-3, with 7 bases that match TRBD1. Germline values: CDR1 GTSNPN, CDR2 SVGIG (reference sequence). V lost 7 bases to trimming and J lost 0 bases; unmatched junction nucleotides: 3. The CDR3 spans 13 residues. For the CDR3, the DNA is TGTGCCTTAGACAGGGCCTCTGGAAACACCATATATTTT. Protein product: CALDRASGNTIYF.

The chain has TRBV9 and TRBJ2-1; D might be TRBD1 or TRBD2, each matching 5 bases. Germline V gives CDR1 SGDLS, CDR2 YYNGEE. The CDR3 totals 13 residues. Trimming took 1 base from V and 4 from J, leaving 6 bases between them. CDR3 loop: CASSVWGYNEQFF. The CDR3, as DNA: TGTGCCAGCAGCGTATGGGGGTACAATGAGCAGTTCTTC.

The rearrangement links TRBV6-1 to TRBJ2-7; D remains unclear. Trimming took off 1 base at V and 7 bases at J, with 14 bases between the two ends. CDR1 is MNHNS, CDR2 SASEGT, per germline. The CDR3 runs 14 residues. Here the CDR3 DNA reads TGTGCCAGCAGTGAAGGACGGCAGGCGATGGAGCAGTACTTC. It is translated as CASSEGRQAMEQYF.

This rearrangement joins TRBV16 to TRBJ2-3; perhaps TRBD1 as D (5 bases). V shed 0 bases and J shed 5 bases, with 12 bases lying between them. Germline-derived CDR1 and CDR2 are KGHSY and FQNENV. The CDR3 totals 15 residues. As DNA, the CDR3 is TGTGCCAGCAGCCAATCGGGCAGGGATGGAGATACGCAGTATTTT. This gives the protein CASSQSGRDGDTQYF.

This chain joins TRBV7-3 and TRBJ2-3; 10 positions agree with TRBD2. Per germline, CDR1 SGHTA and CDR2 FQGTGA. Trimming took 7 bases from V and 3 from J; bases not matched to a gene: 4. The CDR3 runs to 14 residues. The CDR3 region is CASTSGRVTDTQYF. In DNA, the CDR3 is TGTGCCAGCACTAGCGGGAGAGTAACAGATACGCAGTATTTT.

This chain uses TRBV19 with TRBJ2-3; 11 bases match TRBD2. The CDR3 is made up of 15 amino acids. The V segment lost 10 bases and the J segment 1 base; nucleotides outside the gene matches: 7. The germline CDR1 and CDR2 sequences are LNHDA and SQIVND (reference sequence). In DNA, the CDR3 is TGTGCCACCGCGGGACTAGCGGACCGCACAGATACGCAGTATTTT. It is translated as CATAGLADRTDTQYF.

To note about this clone: A much bigger clone sits one base away, suggesting this may be a read error. The chain recombines TRBV11-2 with TRBJ2-7; D gene uncertain. Germline V gene lookup returns CDR1 SGHAT and CDR2 FQNNGV. There are 12 residues in the CDR3. The CDR3 nucleotides are TGCGCCAGCAGCTTAAGGCCCTACGAGCAGTACTTC. This translates into CASSLRPYEQYF. Full variable domain (remainder filled in from reference TRBV11-2 and TRBJ2-7): EAGVAQSPRYKIIEKRQSVAFWCNPISGHATLYWYQQILGQGPKLLIQFQNNGVVDDSQLPKDRFSAERLKGVDSTLKIQPAKLEDSAVYLCASSLRPYEQYFGPGTRLTVT.

This clone was detected many times. The V and J genes are TRBV9 and TRBJ2-1, with 13 positions matching TRBD2. The V and J ends lost 3 bases and 7 bases, in that order; junction bases with no gene match: 4. The CDR3 consists of 15 residues. Germline loops: CDR1 SGDLS, CDR2 YYNGEE. DNA for the CDR3: TGTGCCAGCAGCGGGACTAGCGGGAGTCGGAATGAGCAGTTCTTC. Translation gives CASSGTSGSRNEQFF.

This chain connects TRBV7-3 to TRBJ2-1; 7 nucleotides match TRBD2. From germline, CDR1 is SGHTA and CDR2 FQGTGA. The CDR3 length is 13 residues. The V and J ends lost 4 bases and 7 bases, in that order; junction bases with no gene match: 4. The DNA of the CDR3 is TGTGCCAGCAGCTCCGGACTAGGGAATGAGCAGTTCTTC. It codes for CASSSGLGNEQFF.

V and J are TRBV30 and TRBJ2-6, with TRBD1 matching 7 bases. The V segment lost 5 bases and the J segment 0 bases; nucleotides outside the gene matches: 10. This CDR3 has 17 residues. Germline CDR1 reads GTSNPN; CDR2 reads SVGIG (reference sequence). The CDR3 DNA reads TGTGCCTGGCACTGGGGGACAGAGCTCTCTGGGGCCAACGTCCTGACTTTC. Its translation is CAWHWGTELSGANVLTF.